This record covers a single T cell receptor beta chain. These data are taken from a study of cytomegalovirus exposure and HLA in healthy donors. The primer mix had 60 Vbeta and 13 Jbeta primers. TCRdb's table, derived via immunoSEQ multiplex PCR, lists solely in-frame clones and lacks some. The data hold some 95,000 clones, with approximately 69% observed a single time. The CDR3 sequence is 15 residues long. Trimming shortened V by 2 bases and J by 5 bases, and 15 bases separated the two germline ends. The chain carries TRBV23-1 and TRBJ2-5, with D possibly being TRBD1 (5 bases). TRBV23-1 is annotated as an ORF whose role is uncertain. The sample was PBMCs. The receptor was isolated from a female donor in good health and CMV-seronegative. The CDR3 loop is CASSQPMGQCETQYF. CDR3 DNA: TGCGCCAGCAGTCAACCTATGGGGCAATGTGAGACCCAGTACTTC.